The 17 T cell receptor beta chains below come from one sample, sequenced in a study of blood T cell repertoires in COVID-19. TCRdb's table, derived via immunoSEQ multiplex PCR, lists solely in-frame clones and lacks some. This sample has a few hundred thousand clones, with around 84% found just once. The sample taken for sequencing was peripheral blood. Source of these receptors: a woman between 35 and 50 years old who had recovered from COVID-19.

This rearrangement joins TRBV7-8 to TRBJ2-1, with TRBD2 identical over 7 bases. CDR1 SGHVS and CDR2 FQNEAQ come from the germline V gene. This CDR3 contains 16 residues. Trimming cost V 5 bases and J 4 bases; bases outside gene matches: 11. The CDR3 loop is CASSLRGAGVYNEQFF. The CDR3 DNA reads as TGTGCCAGCAGCCTGCGAGGGGCGGGGGTATACAATGAGCAGTTCTTC.

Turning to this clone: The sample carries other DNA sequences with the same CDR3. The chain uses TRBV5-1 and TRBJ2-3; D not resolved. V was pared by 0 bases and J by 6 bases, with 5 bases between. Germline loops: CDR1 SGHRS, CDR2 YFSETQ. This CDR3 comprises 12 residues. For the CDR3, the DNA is TGCGCCAGCAGCTTGGCCGGGGATACGCAGTATTTT. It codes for CASSLAGDTQYF.

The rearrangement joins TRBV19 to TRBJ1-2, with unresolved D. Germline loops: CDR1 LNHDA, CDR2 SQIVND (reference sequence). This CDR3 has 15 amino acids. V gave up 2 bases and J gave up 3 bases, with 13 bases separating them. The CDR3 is CASSIQAKIDYGYTF. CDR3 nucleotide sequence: TGTGCCAGTAGTATACAGGCGAAGATTGACTATGGCTACACCTTC. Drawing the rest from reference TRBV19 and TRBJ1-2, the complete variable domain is DGGITQSPKYLFRKEGQNVTLSCEQNLNHDAMYWYRQDPGQGLRLIYYSQIVNDFQKGDIAEGYSVSREKKESFPLTVTSAQKNPTAFYLCASSIQAKIDYGYTFGSGTRLTVV.

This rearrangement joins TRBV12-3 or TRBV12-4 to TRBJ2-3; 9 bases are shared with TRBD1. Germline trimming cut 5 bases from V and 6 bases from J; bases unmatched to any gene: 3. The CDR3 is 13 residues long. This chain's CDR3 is CASSPQGADTQYF. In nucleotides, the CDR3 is TGTGCCAGCAGTCCACAGGGGGCGGATACGCAGTATTTT.

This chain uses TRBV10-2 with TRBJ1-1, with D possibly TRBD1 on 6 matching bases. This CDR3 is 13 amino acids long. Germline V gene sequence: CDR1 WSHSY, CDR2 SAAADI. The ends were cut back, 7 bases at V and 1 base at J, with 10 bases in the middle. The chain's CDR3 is CASTWTENTEAFF. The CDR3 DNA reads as TGCGCCAGCACTTGGACAGAGAACACTGAAGCTTTCTTT.

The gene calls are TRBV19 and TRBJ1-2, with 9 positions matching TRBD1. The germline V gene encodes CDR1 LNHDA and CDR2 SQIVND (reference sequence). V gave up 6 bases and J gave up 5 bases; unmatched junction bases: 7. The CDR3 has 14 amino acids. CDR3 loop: CASSAGTGKYGYTF. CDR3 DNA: TGTGCCAGTAGCGCTGGGACAGGGAAATATGGCTACACCTTC.

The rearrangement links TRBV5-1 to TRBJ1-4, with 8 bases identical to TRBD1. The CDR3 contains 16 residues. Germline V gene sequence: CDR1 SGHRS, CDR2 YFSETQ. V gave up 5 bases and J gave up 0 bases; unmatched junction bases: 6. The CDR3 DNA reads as TGCGCCAGCAGTTCGCAGGGGGCATCAACTAATGAAAAACTGTTTTTT. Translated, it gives CASSSQGASTNEKLFF. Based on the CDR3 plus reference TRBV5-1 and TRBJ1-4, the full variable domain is KAGVTQTPRYLIKTRGQQVTLSCSPISGHRSVSWYQQTPGQGLQFLFEYFSETQRNKGNFPGRFSGRQFSNSRSEMNVSTLELGDSALYLCASSSQGASTNEKLFFGSGTQLSVL.

In nucleotides, the CDR3 is TGTGCCAGCAGCCAAGACACGGGATTCTATGGCTACACCTTC. Translation gives CASSQDTGFYGYTF. The V gene is TRBV3-1 (or the pseudogene TRBV3-2), the J gene TRBJ1-2, with D hard to call. The CDR3 runs 14 residues. With 0 bases removed from V and 4 bases from J, the gap between germline ends came to 9 bases. The germline CDR1 and CDR2 sequences are LGHDT and YNNKEL (reference sequence).

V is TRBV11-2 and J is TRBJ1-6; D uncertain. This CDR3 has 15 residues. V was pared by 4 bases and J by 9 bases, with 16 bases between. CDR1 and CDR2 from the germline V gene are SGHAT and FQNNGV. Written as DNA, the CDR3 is TGTGCCAGCAGCTCTCAAGACCTCCCGGGTTCACCCCTCCACTTT. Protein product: CASSSQDLPGSPLHF.

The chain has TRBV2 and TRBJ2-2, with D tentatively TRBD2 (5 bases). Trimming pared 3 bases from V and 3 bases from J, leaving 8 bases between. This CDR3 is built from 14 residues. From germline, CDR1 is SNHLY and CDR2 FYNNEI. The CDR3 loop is CASSDGLDTGELFF. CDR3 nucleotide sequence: TGTGCCAGCAGTGATGGACTGGACACCGGGGAGCTGTTTTTT.

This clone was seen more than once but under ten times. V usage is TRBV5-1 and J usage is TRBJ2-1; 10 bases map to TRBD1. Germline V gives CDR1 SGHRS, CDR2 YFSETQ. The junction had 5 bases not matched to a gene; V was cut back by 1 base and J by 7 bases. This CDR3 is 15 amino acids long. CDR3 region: CASSLLGQGKNEQFF. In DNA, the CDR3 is TGCGCCAGCAGCTTGCTGGGACAGGGGAAGAATGAGCAGTTCTTC.

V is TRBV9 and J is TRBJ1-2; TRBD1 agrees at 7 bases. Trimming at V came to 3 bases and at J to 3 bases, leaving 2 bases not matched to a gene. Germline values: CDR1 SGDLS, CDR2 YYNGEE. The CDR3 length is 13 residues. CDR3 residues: CASSGGQDYGYTF. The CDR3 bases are TGTGCCAGCAGCGGCGGACAGGACTATGGCTACACCTTC.

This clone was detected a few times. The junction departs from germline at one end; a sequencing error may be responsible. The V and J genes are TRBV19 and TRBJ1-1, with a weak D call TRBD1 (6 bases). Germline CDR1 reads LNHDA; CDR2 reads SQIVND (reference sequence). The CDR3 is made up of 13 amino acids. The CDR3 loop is CASSMGPGTIMIF. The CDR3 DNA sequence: TGTGCCAGTAGTATGGGTCCGGGGACAATCATGATCTTT.

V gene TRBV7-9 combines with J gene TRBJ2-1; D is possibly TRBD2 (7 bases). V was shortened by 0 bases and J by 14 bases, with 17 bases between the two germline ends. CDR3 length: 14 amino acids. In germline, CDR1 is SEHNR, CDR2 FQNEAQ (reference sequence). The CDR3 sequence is CASSLAPAGAEEFF. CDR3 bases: TGTGCCAGCAGCTTAGCGCCGGCGGGGGCAGAAGAGTTCTTC. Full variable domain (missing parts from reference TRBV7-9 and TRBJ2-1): DTGVSQNPRHKITKRGQNVTFRCDPISEHNRLYWYRQTLGQGPEFLTYFQNEAQLEKSRLLSDRFSAERPKGSFSTLEIQRTEQGDSAMYLCASSLAPAGAEEFFGPGTRLTVL.

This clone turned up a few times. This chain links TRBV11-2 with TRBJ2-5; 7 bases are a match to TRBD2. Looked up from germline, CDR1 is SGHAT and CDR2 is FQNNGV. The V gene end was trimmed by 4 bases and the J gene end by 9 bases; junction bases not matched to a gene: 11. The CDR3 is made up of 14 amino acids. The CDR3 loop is CASSYAGELIAQYF. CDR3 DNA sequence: TGTGCCAGCAGCTACGCGGGGGAGTTGATTGCCCAGTACTTC.

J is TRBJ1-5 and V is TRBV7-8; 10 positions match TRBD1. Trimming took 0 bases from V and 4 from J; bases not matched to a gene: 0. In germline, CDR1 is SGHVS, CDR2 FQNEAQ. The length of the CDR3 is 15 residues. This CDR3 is CASSLAGQGNQPQHF. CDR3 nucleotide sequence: TGTGCCAGCAGCTTAGCGGGACAGGGGAATCAGCCCCAGCATTTT.

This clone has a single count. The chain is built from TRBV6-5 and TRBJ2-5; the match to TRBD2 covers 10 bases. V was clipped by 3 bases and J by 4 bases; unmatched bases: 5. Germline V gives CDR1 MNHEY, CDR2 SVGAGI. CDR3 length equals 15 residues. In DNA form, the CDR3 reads TGTGCCAGCAGTTATGGGTCTAGCGGGGGAGAGACCCAGTACTTC. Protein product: CASSYGSSGGETQYF.